Here is one TCR beta chain with its context. The data originate from a study of OX40 agonist ivuxolimab in advanced cancers. Study overall: Given to patients was ivuxolimab, an agonistic anti-OX40 (CD134) antibody.

Sequencing used immunoSEQ multiplex PCR; TCRdb keeps in-frame clones, though not all of them. The sample yields about 57,000 clones, approximately 83% seen once. Trimming at V came to 6 bases and at J to 5 bases, leaving 6 bases not matched to a gene. The CDR3 contains 13 residues. CDR1 is SNHLY and CDR2 is FYNNEI in the germline V gene. The receptor was isolated from an adult with an advanced solid tumor such as melanoma, head and neck, liver or kidney cancer. The chain carries TRBV2 and TRBJ1-2, with 7 bases lining up with TRBD1. Sequenced material: CD4+ or CD8+ T cells sorted from blood, taken in a trial of the OX40 agonist ivuxolimab. The CDR3 region has the DNA TGTGCCAGCAGAGATAACAGGGGATATGGCTACACCTTC. It specifies CASRDNRGYGYTF.